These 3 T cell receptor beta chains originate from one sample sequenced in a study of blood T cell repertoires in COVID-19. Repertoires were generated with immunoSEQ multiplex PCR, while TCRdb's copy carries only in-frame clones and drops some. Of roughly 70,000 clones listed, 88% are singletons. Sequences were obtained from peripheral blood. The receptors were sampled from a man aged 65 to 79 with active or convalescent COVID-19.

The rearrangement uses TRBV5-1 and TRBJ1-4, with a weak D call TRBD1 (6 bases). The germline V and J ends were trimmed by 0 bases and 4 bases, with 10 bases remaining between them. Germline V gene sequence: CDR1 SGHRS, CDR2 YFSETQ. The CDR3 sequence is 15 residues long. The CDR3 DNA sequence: TGCGCCAGCAGCTTGGGGTCCAGGGGTAATGAAAAACTGTTTTTT. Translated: CASSLGSRGNEKLFF.

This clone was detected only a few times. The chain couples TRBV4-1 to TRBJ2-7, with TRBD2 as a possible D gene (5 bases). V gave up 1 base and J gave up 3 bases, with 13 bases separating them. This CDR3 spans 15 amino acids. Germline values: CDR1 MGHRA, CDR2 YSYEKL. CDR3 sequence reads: CASSQGTGSFYEQYF. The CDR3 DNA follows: TGCGCCAGCAGCCAAGGGACGGGGAGTTTCTACGAGCAGTACTTC.

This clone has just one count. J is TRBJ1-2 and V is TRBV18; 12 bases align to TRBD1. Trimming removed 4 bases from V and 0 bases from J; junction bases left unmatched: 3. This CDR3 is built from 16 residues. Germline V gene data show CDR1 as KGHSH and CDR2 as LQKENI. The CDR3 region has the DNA TGTGCCAGCTCACAGGGACAGGGGGCTACTAACTATGGCTACACCTTC. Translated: CASSQGQGATNYGYTF. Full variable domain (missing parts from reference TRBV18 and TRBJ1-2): NAGVMQNPRHLVRRRGQEARLRCSPMKGHSHVYWYRQLPEEGLKFMVYLQKENIIDESGMPKERFSAEFPKEGPSILRIQQVVRGDSAAYFCASSQGQGATNYGYTFGSGTRLTVV.